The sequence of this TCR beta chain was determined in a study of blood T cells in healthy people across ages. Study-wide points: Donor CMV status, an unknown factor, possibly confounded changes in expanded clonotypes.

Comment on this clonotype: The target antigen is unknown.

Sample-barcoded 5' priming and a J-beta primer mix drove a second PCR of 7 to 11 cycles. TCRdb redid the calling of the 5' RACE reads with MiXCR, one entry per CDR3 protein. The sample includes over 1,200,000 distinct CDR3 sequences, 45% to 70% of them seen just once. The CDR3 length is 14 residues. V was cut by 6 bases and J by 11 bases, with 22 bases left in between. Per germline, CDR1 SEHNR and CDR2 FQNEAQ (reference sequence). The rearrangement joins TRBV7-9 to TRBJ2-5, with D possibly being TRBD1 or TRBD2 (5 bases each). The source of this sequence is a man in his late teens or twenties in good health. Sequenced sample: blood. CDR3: CASSWATGRHEQYF. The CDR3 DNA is TGTGCCAGCAGTTGGGCGACGGGGCGGCATGAGCAGTACTTC.